The TCR beta chain described here comes from a study of blood T cell repertoires in COVID-19. Study overall: COVID-19 samples collected from the United States, Italy and Spain covered acute and convalescent phases. The analysed material was cDNA or gDNA that came from T cells, B-cell-depleted T cells, or PBMCs.

J was trimmed by 7 bases and V by 1 base; bases with no gene match: 1. The germline CDR1 and CDR2 sequences are LGHDT and YNNKEL (reference sequence). The CDR3 has 15 residues. Per the study methods: Scientists estimated how many nucleated cells there were by amplifying reference gene primers. Data came from immunoSEQ multiplex PCR; TCRdb stores just in-frame clones and leaves some out. The DNA was the basis for D and trimming; V, J and clone size are from that table. The sample holds around 140,000 clones, around 90% seen once. V is TRBV3-1 (or the pseudogene TRBV3-2) and J is TRBJ1-6; 10 bases are a match to TRBD1. The sequencing input was peripheral blood. This clonotype was sampled from a man between 65 and 79 years old with acute or convalescent COVID-19. The CDR3 reads CASSQVGQGNSPLHF. CDR3 nucleotides: TGTGCCAGCAGCCAAGTGGGACAGGGGAATTCACCCCTCCACTTT.